These 4 T cell receptor beta chains were all obtained from the same sample, sequenced in a study of cytomegalovirus exposure and HLA in healthy donors. The data were produced by immunoSEQ multiplex PCR, yet TCRdb's version contains in-frame clones alone and is incomplete. Of 200,000 to 300,000 clones listed, around 85% were seen once; the top ten hold 0.95% to 1.5%. Material for sequencing was PBMCs. These receptors came from a woman in her thirties in good health and CMV-seropositive.

The chain recombines TRBV7-7 with TRBJ1-3, with D hard to call. The CDR3 is 16 residues long. Germline V lookup: CDR1 SSHAT, CDR2 FNYEAQ (reference sequence). CDR3 nucleotide sequence: TGTGCTACCAACACCCGGACGGGGATCTCTGGAAACACCATATATTTT. This encodes CATNTRTGISGNTIYF.

The chain links TRBV15 to TRBJ1-3; D is uncertain. The CDR3 covers 14 residues. Germline V gives CDR1 LNHNV, CDR2 YYDKDF (reference sequence). V was trimmed by 0 bases and J by 0 bases, leaving 3 bases between them. The CDR3 protein is CATSRDNSGNTIYF. The CDR3 DNA follows: TGTGCCACCAGCAGAGATAACTCTGGAAACACCATATATTTT.

The gene calls are TRBV5-1 and TRBJ1-1, with a weak D call TRBD1 (5 bases). Germline CDR1 reads SGHRS; CDR2 reads YFSETQ. With 3 bases removed from V and 8 bases from J, the gap between germline ends came to 14 bases. CDR3 length: 13 residues. The CDR3 sequence is CASSSIDSPEAFF. As DNA, the CDR3 is TGCGCCAGCAGCTCTATCGACAGCCCAGAAGCTTTCTTT. Together with reference TRBV5-1 and TRBJ1-1, the CDR3 gives the full variable domain: KAGVTQTPRYLIKTRGQQVTLSCSPISGHRSVSWYQQTPGQGLQFLFEYFSETQRNKGNFPGRFSGRQFSNSRSEMNVSTLELGDSALYLCASSSIDSPEAFFGQGTRLTVV.

The chain combines TRBV6-1 with TRBJ1-2; D not certain. This CDR3 region has 9 residues. The V and J ends lost 8 bases and 7 bases respectively, with 5 bases between them. CDR1 and CDR2 (germline): MNHNS, SASEGT. For the CDR3, the DNA is TGTGCCAGCGAGGGTGGCTACACCTTC. It translates to CASEGGYTF.